This TCR beta chain was identified in a study of technical replicates of blood from a handful of donors. This CDR3 comprises 15 residues. J gave up 5 bases and V 1 base, and 7 bases lay outside the gene matches. Germline assignment: CDR1 MGHDK and CDR2 SYGVNS. Sequenced by immunoSEQ multiplex PCR; TCRdb stores in-frame clones only, minus some. The profile shows approximately 92,000 clones, approximately 95% of them singletons. Sequencing was performed on T cells isolated from PBMCs. The source of this sequence is a human donor in good health. The chain combines TRBV25-1 with TRBJ2-5; the match to TRBD2 covers 7 bases. The CDR3 loop reads CASSEFGLGGETQYF. The CDR3 region has the DNA TGTGCCAGCAGTGAATTCGGACTAGGTGGGGAGACCCAGTACTTC.